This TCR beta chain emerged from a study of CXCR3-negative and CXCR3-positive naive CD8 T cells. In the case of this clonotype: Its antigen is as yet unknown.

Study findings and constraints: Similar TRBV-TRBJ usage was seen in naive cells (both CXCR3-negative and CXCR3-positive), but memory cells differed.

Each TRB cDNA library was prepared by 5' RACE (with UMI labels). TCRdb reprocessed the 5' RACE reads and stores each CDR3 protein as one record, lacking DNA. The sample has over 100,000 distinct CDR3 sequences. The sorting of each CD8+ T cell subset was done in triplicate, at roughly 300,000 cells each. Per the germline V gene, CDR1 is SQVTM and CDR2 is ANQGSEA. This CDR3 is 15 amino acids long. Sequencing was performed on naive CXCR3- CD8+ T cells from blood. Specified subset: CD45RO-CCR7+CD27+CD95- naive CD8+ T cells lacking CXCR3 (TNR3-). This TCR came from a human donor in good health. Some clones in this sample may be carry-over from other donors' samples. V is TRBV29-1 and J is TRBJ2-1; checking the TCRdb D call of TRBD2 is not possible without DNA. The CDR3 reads CSVVPVRGGLNEQFF.